This TCR beta chain emerged from a study of beta chain features in type 1 diabetes. Study outcomes and limitations: A greater similarity of naive, central memory and Treg TCRB repertoires was seen among patients than among healthy donors. PCR could preferentially amplify shorter templates, alike in patients and controls. Cells that show high TCR expression could be over-represented by cDNA sequencing. Among patients with Type 1 diabetes, TCRB CDR3s were moderately but significantly shorter in every one of the four CD4+ subsets.

This clone appeared a few times. Its antigen is currently unknown. The isolated RNA, all of it, was reverse transcribed, so expressed TCRB transcripts were what got sequenced. Repertoires were generated with immunoSEQ multiplex PCR, while TCRdb's copy carries only in-frame clones and drops some. The profile shows 600,000 to 700,000 clones, about an eighth of them singletons. The sequenced sample consisted of naive CD4+ T cells from blood. This clonotype originated in a man aged 25 to 40 with type 1 diabetes.

The CDR3 here is CSAKRGLAESTDTQYF. The CDR3 nucleotides read TGCAGCGCCAAACGAGGGCTAGCGGAAAGCACAGATACGCAGTATTTT. J is TRBJ2-3 and V is TRBV29-1; 7 bases align to TRBD2. V dropped 7 bases and J dropped 0; count of bases not matched to a gene: 13. CDR1 is SQVTM and CDR2 is ANQGSEA in the germline V gene. The CDR3 is made up of 16 amino acids.